This T cell receptor (beta chain) is drawn from a study of OX40 agonist ivuxolimab in advanced cancers. Study-wide results and caveats: The study found that CD8+ T cells averaged more expanded clones than CD4+.

The CDR3 has 17 residues. CDR1 is LNHDA and CDR2 is SQIVND in the germline V gene (reference sequence). Trimming took 3 bases from V and 8 from J; bases not matched to a gene: 13. Sequenced by immunoSEQ multiplex PCR; TCRdb stores in-frame clones only, minus some. The sample lists 45,000 to 55,000 clones; about 88% were seen once. Note on this clone: Its antigen is not identified.

V usage is TRBV19 and J usage is TRBJ2-1, with TRBD1 identical over 10 bases. The sample here was CD4+ or CD8+ T cells sorted from blood, taken in a trial of the OX40 agonist ivuxolimab. The sequence derives from an adult with an advanced solid tumor such as melanoma, head and neck, liver or kidney cancer. Written as DNA, the CDR3 is TGTGCCAGTAGTATTTCCTTGGACAGGGGGTTTAGGGATGAGCAGTTCTTC. The encoded protein is CASSISLDRGFRDEQFF. The full variable domain, rest sourced from reference TRBV19 and TRBJ2-1, is DGGITQSPKYLFRKEGQNVTLSCEQNLNHDAMYWYRQDPGQGLRLIYYSQIVNDFQKGDIAEGYSVSREKKESFPLTVTSAQKNPTAFYLCASSISLDRGFRDEQFFGPGTRLTVL.